The rows below give T cell receptor beta chains drawn from one sample of a study of T-cell memory formation after mild COVID-19. TCRdb fed the 5' RACE reads into MiXCR, producing one record per CDR3 protein. The sample records 500,000 to 550,000 distinct CDR3 sequences, about 20% being singletons. What was sequenced was PBMCs or a T cell subset sorted from them (not recorded which). The receptors originated from an adult woman who had mild COVID-19 (a few samples of this study predate the infection). Cell type and time point are not known. The CDR3 runs from the conserved cysteine through the conserved F or W. A D gene is named only where the DNA matches it firmly. Some rows mark clone size as missing; the rest say once, few, many or name a class of expanded clone.

d_call clone_size j_call v_call cdr3_nt cdr3_aa
. . TRBJ1-1 TRBV29-1 TGCAGCGTTGAGACAGGTCTGAACACTGAAGCTTTCTTT CSVETGLNTEAFF
TRBD2 . TRBJ2-7 TRBV7-2 TGTGCCAGCAGCCGTGGACTAGCGGAGTCCCACTACGAGCAGTACTTC CASSRGLAESHYEQYF
. . TRBJ1-3 TRBV12-3/TRBV12-4 TGTGCCAGCAGTTATGGCAGTCTCTCTGGAAACACCATATATTTT CASSYGSLSGNTIYF
. . TRBJ2-5 TRBV5-4 TGTGCCAGCAGCCCAGTGGGGGGGCGGAACCAAGAGACCCAGTACTTC CASSPVGGRNQETQYF
TRBD1 few TRBJ2-2 TRBV20-1 TGCAGTGCTAGGACCGGGACAGGGGTAACCGGGGAGCTGTTTTTT CSARTGTGVTGELFF
. few TRBJ2-1 TRBV4-1 TGCGCCAGCAGCCAGGGGGTATGGAATGAGCAGTTCTTC CASSQGVWNEQFF
. . TRBJ2-1 TRBV11-2 TGTGCCAGCAGCTTACCAGGAGCTATCTACAATGAGCAGTTCTTC CASSLPGAIYNEQFF
. . TRBJ2-3 TRBV11-2 TGTGCCAGCAGCTTACTTCTGATCGGGCAGTATTTT CASSLLLIGQYF
. . TRBJ2-5 TRBV24-1 TGTGCCACCCAGCCCTCGGCCCGCGGAGAGCCCCAGTACTTC CATQPSARGEPQYF
TRBD2 few TRBJ2-1 TRBV7-2 TGTGCCAGCAGCCTTTCGACGGCTAGCGGGAGCTATGAGCAGTTCTTC CASSLSTASGSYEQFF
TRBD1 . TRBJ2-2 TRBV5-5 TGTGCCAGCAGTTGGGACAGCTCGAACACCGGGGAGCTGTTTTTT CASSWDSSNTGELFF
. . TRBJ1-5 TRBV12-3/TRBV12-4 TGTGCCAGCAGTTTAACCGGTTGGCCCCAGCATTTT CASSLTGWPQHF
. few TRBJ2-1 TRBV7-9 TGTGCCAGCAGCCTAGTCGTGGGGAGCTCCTACAATGAGCAGTTCTTC CASSLVVGSSYNEQFF
TRBD2 . TRBJ2-7 TRBV27 TGTGCCAGCAGTTTGAGACTAGCGGTAATATACGAGCAGTACTTC CASSLRLAVIYEQYF
. . TRBJ2-2 TRBV7-9 TGTGCCAGCAGCTTATTCACAGGTCCGACCGGGGAGCTGTTTTTT CASSLFTGPTGELFF
TRBD2 . TRBJ2-1 TRBV25-1 TGTGCCAGCAGTGGACAATCGGGCGGGAGCAACGATGAGCAGTTCTTC CASSGQSGGSNDEQFF
. . TRBJ1-4 TRBV6-5 TGTGCCAGCGGACAGAGTAATGAAAAACTGTTTTTT CASGQSNEKLFF
. . TRBJ2-1 TRBV4-3 TGCGCCAGCAGCCAAGGCCCAGTCTCCTACAATGAGCAGTTCTTC CASSQGPVSYNEQFF
. . TRBJ2-5 TRBV7-6 TGTGCCAGCACCTTGAATCGTGGTACTAGTTGGCAAGAGACCCAGTACTTC CASTLNRGTSWQETQYF
TRBD2 . TRBJ2-3 TRBV27 TGTGCCAGCACCGACCTCCAGGGACTAGCGGGGCTCCATACGCAGTATTTT CASTDLQGLAGLHTQYF